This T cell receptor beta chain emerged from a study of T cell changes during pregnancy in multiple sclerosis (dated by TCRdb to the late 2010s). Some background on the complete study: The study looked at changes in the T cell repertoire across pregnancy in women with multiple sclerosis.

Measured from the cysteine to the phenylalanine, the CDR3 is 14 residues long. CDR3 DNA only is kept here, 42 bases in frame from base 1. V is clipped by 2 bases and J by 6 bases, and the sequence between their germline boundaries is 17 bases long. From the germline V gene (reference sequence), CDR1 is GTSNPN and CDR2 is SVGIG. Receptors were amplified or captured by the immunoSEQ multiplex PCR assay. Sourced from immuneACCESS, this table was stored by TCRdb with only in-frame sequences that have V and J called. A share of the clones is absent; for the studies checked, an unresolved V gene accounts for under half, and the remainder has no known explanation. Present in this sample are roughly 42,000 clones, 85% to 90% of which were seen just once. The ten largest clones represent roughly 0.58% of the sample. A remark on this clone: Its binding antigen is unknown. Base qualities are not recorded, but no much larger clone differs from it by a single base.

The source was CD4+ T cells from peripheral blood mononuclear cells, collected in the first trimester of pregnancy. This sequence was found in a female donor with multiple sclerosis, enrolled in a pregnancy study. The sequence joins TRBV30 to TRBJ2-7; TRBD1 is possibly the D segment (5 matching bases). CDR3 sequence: CAWSFSETAGEQYF. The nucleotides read TGTGCCTGGAGTTTTAGTGAGACAGCTGGCGAGCAGTACTTC.